The 24 T cell receptor beta chains below were found in one sample sequenced in a study of graft-versus-host responses after intestinal transplantation. No cognate antigen is known for these TCRs. The assay was immunoSEQ multiplex PCR, and TCRdb's table has in-frame clones only and misses some. The sample includes some 81,000 clones, about 89% of them seen just once. The sequencing used unstimulated CD4+ T cells sorted from spleen or lymph node cells, collected before intestinal transplant. These receptors all come from a human donor who received an intestinal transplant.

The rearrangement uses TRBV5-1 and TRBJ2-1; 7 positions match TRBD2. The CDR3 runs to 18 residues. J gave up 0 bases and V 0 bases, and 9 bases lay outside the gene matches. Germline V lookup: CDR1 SGHRS, CDR2 YFSETQ. The DNA of the CDR3 is TGCGCCAGCAGCTTGGGTGCTACCCGGGACTACTCCTACAATGAGCAGTTCTTC. Protein: CASSLGATRDYSYNEQFF.

This clone was observed a few times. The chain uses TRBV19 and TRBJ1-5, with no clear D. Germline V gene data show CDR1 as LNHDA and CDR2 as SQIVND (reference sequence). The length of the CDR3 is 12 residues. The V end was cut by 3 bases, the J end by 6 bases, with 6 bases between. The CDR3 nucleotides read TGTGCCAGTAGTATGAGGTTTCAGCCCCAGCATTTT. Protein product: CASSMRFQPQHF.

The V gene is TRBV2, the J gene TRBJ1-5; maybe TRBD1 (6 bases). Germline V gives CDR1 SNHLY, CDR2 FYNNEI. This CDR3 contains 15 residues. V gave up 1 base and J gave up 0 bases, with 7 bases separating them. CDR3 nucleotide sequence: TGTGCCAGCAGTGAAGAGACAGGTAGCAATCAGCCCCAGCATTTT. As protein: CASSEETGSNQPQHF.

This clone occurred a few times. This sequence joins TRBV19 and TRBJ2-7; 8 bases line up with TRBD1. Trimming removed 6 bases from V and 3 bases from J; junction bases left unmatched: 4. There are 13 residues in the CDR3. Per germline, CDR1 LNHDA and CDR2 SQIVND (reference sequence). The CDR3 sequence is CASSSGGYYEQYF. DNA of the CDR3: TGTGCCAGTAGCTCAGGGGGCTACTACGAGCAGTACTTC. Based on the CDR3 plus reference TRBV19 and TRBJ2-7, the full variable domain is DGGITQSPKYLFRKEGQNVTLSCEQNLNHDAMYWYRQDPGQGLRLIYYSQIVNDFQKGDIAEGYSVSREKKESFPLTVTSAQKNPTAFYLCASSSGGYYEQYFGPGTRLTVT.

J is TRBJ1-2 and V is TRBV10-3, with 9 positions matching TRBD1. This CDR3 has 16 amino acids. The germline V gene has CDR1 ENHRY and CDR2 SYGVKD. V shed 2 bases, J shed 8 bases, and the junction held 12 bases outside the gene matches. CDR3 protein: CAISEITPGQGKGYTF. The CDR3 DNA reads TGTGCCATCAGTGAGATTACTCCGGGACAGGGTAAAGGCTACACCTTC.

The genes are TRBV28 and TRBJ1-2; TRBD1 agrees at 8 bases. V trimming: 6 bases; J trimming: 9 bases; junction bases outside the gene matches: 9. This CDR3 has 13 amino acids. The germline gives CDR1 MDHEN, CDR2 SYDVKM. The CDR3 DNA reads as TGTGCCAGCAGGTTGGACAGGGCCCGGAGCTACACCTTC. Translating gives CASRLDRARSYTF.

A single count supports this clone. This chain connects TRBV5-1 to TRBJ2-2; no clear D gene. Germline-derived CDR1 and CDR2 are SGHRS and YFSETQ. V was trimmed by 6 bases and J by 3 bases, leaving 12 bases between them. This CDR3 comprises 14 residues. CDR3 DNA: TGCGCCAGCACCGAGACTGCCTACACCGGGGAGCTGTTTTTT. Translated: CASTETAYTGELFF.

This rearrangement joins TRBV5-6 to TRBJ1-2; tentatively, D is TRBD1 (5 bases). The CDR3 is 15 residues long. Trimming took off 0 bases at V and 2 bases at J, with 11 bases between the two ends. Germline loops: CDR1 SGHDT, CDR2 YYEEEE. The DNA of the CDR3 is TGTGCCAGCAGCTTGGCGGGGGGTCAAAACTATGGCTACACCTTC. It is translated as CASSLAGGQNYGYTF.

This clone was counted only a few times. The CDR3 bases are TGCGCCAGCAGCTTCCCCGGGACAGGGCCCACTGAAGCTTTCTTT. It specifies CASSFPGTGPTEAFF. The chain uses TRBV5-1 and TRBJ1-1, with 9 bases aligning to TRBD1. The CDR3 consists of 15 residues. Germline CDR1 is SGHRS and CDR2 is YFSETQ. The V gene end was trimmed by 2 bases and the J gene end by 4 bases; junction bases not matched to a gene: 6.

The rearrangement joins TRBV6-1 to TRBJ2-3; 9 bases align to TRBD1. Germline loops: CDR1 MNHNS, CDR2 SASEGT. The V segment lost 2 bases and the J segment 2 bases; nucleotides outside the gene matches: 5. The CDR3 has 16 residues. As DNA, the CDR3 is TGTGCCAGCAGTGAATTAGGGGACAGGGACACAGATACGCAGTATTTT. Encoded protein: CASSELGDRDTDTQYF.

This chain uses TRBV2 with TRBJ2-7, with a possible D match to TRBD1 (6 bases). CDR1 SNHLY and CDR2 FYNNEI come from the germline V gene. The ends were cut back, 8 bases at V and 1 base at J, with 12 bases in the middle. CDR3 length: 13 amino acids. DNA for the CDR3: TGTGCCAGCCTAGGTGGACAGTCCTACGAGCAGTACTTC. Encoded protein: CASLGGQSYEQYF.

The chain employs TRBV4-2 and TRBJ2-7, with a weak D call TRBD1 (5 bases). The CDR3 runs 16 residues. CDR1 is LGHNA, CDR2 YNFKEQ, per germline. V was pared by 4 bases and J by 5 bases, with 21 bases between. CDR3 bases: TGTGCCAGCAGCCGAACAGACAGACGCCTTCGGGACGAGCAGTACTTC. It specifies CASSRTDRRLRDEQYF.

The V and J genes are TRBV5-4 and TRBJ1-2, with D perhaps matching TRBD1 (5 bases). CDR1 is SGHNT, CDR2 YYREEE, per germline (reference sequence). Between the trimmed V and J ends, which lost 4 bases and 4 bases, there was a span of 20 bases. There are 16 residues in the CDR3. The CDR3 nucleotides read TGTGCCAGCAGCCCGGGAGTCGGACGGGACTCCTATGGCTACACCTTC. Translated, it gives CASSPGVGRDSYGYTF.

For this clone: The sample holds other DNA sequences that translate to the same CDR3. The CDR3 here is CASSLGLAGGTGELFF. CDR3 bases: TGCGCCAGCAGCTTGGGACTAGCGGGGGGTACCGGGGAGCTGTTTTTT. The rearrangement links TRBV5-1 to TRBJ2-2, with 13 bases lining up with TRBD2. This CDR3 comprises 16 residues. The V and J ends lost 0 bases and 5 bases, in that order; junction bases with no gene match: 1. Germline CDR1 is SGHRS and CDR2 is YFSETQ.

As DNA, the CDR3 is TGTGCCAGCAGCTTGGGGACTAGCGGGAAGGGCTTGATTGTGCAGTACTTC. Amino acids: CASSLGTSGKGLIVQYF. The chain links TRBV5-6 to TRBJ2-7, with TRBD2 matching 12 bases. Germline V gives CDR1 SGHDT, CDR2 YYEEEE. The CDR3 contains 17 residues. Unmatched junction bases numbered 13, after V lost 0 bases and J lost 9 bases.

The CDR3 sequence is CASTPRGGGEQYF. The CDR3 DNA is TGTGCCAGCACTCCCCGGGGGGGAGGCGAGCAGTACTTC. V gene TRBV28 combines with J gene TRBJ2-7, with 8 bases identical to TRBD2. Germline V CDR1 and CDR2: MDHEN, SYDVKM. This CDR3 has 13 residues. The J segment lost 6 bases and the V segment lost 7 bases, leaving 8 bases of the junction unmatched.

The gene calls are TRBV7-9 and TRBJ2-3; D may be TRBD2 (5 bases). In germline, CDR1 is SEHNR, CDR2 FQNEAQ (reference sequence). This CDR3 has 15 residues. Trimming pared 3 bases from V and 2 bases from J, leaving 12 bases between. CDR3 sequence: CASSFGVHHTDTQYF. As DNA, the CDR3 is TGTGCCAGCAGCTTCGGGGTCCACCACACAGATACGCAGTATTTT. The full variable domain, its missing parts supplied by reference TRBV7-9 and TRBJ2-3, is DTGVSQNPRHKITKRGQNVTFRCDPISEHNRLYWYRQTLGQGPEFLTYFQNEAQLEKSRLLSDRFSAERPKGSFSTLEIQRTEQGDSAMYLCASSFGVHHTDTQYFGPGTRLTVL.

The chain links TRBV28 to TRBJ1-2, with D unresolved. The CDR3 is made up of 14 amino acids. Germline CDR1 and CDR2: MDHEN and SYDVKM. Trimming cost V 3 bases and J 4 bases, with 12 bases left between them. The CDR3 is CASSFGDKGYGYTF. DNA of the CDR3: TGTGCCAGCAGTTTCGGGGATAAGGGCTATGGCTACACCTTC.

The chain couples TRBV5-8 to TRBJ1-5; 10 bases match TRBD1. The germline gives CDR1 SGHTS, CDR2 YDEGEE. With V trimmed by 1 base and J by 5 bases, 6 bases remained unmatched. The CDR3 has 16 amino acids. CDR3 sequence: CASSLSWDRGHQPQHF. DNA of the CDR3: TGTGCCAGCAGCTTGAGTTGGGACAGGGGCCATCAGCCCCAGCATTTT.

The V and J genes are TRBV6-4 and TRBJ2-3, with 10 positions matching TRBD2. The J segment lost 2 bases and the V segment lost 2 bases, leaving 22 bases of the junction unmatched. The CDR3 runs to 22 residues. Germline V gene data show CDR1 as MRHNA and CDR2 as SNTAGT. The CDR3 DNA reads as TGTGCCAGCAGTGACCCGGGACTAGCGTTCCCACTAGCGGGCCCCTTCACAGATACGCAGTATTTT. Protein product: CASSDPGLAFPLAGPFTDTQYF.

The chain links TRBV4-1 to TRBJ2-1; possibly TRBD1 for D (5 bases). CDR3 length: 16 amino acids. Germline assignment: CDR1 MGHRA and CDR2 YSYEKL. V dropped 1 base and J dropped 0 bases, with 10 bases sitting between them. CDR3 sequence (DNA): TGCGCCAGCAGCCAAGGTTCAGGGATCTCCTACAATGAGCAGTTCTTC. Translation gives CASSQGSGISYNEQFF.

The chain carries TRBV2 and TRBJ2-5; tentatively, D is TRBD1 (5 bases). Trimming removed 6 bases at V and 4 bases at J, with 6 bases between. From germline, CDR1 is SNHLY and CDR2 FYNNEI. The CDR3 contains 11 residues. As DNA, the CDR3 is TGTGCCAGCAGGGGGCTAGAGACCCAGTACTTC. Translating it yields CASRGLETQYF.

The chain is built from TRBV18 and TRBJ1-1; D ambiguous. V shed 4 bases and J shed 8 bases, with 14 bases lying between them. Germline-derived CDR1 and CDR2 are KGHSH and LQKENI. There are 13 residues in the CDR3. The CDR3 is CASSRRESHEAFF. For the CDR3, the DNA is TGTGCCAGCTCACGCCGGGAGTCCCACGAAGCTTTCTTT. The variable domain in full, completed from reference TRBV18 and TRBJ1-1, reads NAGVMQNPRHLVRRRGQEARLRCSPMKGHSHVYWYRQLPEEGLKFMVYLQKENIIDESGMPKERFSAEFPKEGPSILRIQQVVRGDSAAYFCASSRRESHEAFFGQGTRLTVV.

In nucleotides, the CDR3 is TGTGCCAGCAGCTCCCCAATTCCGCGACAGGGTTTTAGTCAGCCCCAGCATTTT. This translates into CASSSPIPRQGFSQPQHF. The chain joins TRBV7-3 to TRBJ1-5; 7 positions match TRBD1. The CDR3 has 18 amino acids. Germline CDR1 reads SGHTA; CDR2 reads FQGTGA. Unmatched junction bases numbered 18, after V lost 4 bases and J lost 6 bases.